This TCR beta chain was captured in a study of T cells in Graves' hyperthyroidism and ophthalmopathy (dated by TCRdb to the late 2010s). Regarding the complete study: Peripheral blood samples were taken at initial diagnosis, before any treatment was given. A discovery cohort of about a hundred patients, fewer than 50 with Graves' ophthalmopathy and 55 to 60 with stable Graves' hyperthyroidism, was used to find distinguishing TCR V-J signatures. An independent validation cohort of around 19 hyperthyroidism patients and 17 patients who later progressed to ophthalmopathy tested prospective prediction of ophthalmopathy. For training and testing, the 100 or so patients in the discovery cohort were randomly divided in a 7:3 ratio. In addition, the study compared T-cell repertoires in thyroid tissue and in blood from several Graves' hyperthyroidism patients. After sampling, hyperthyroidism patients received methimazole starting at 30 mg daily, and ophthalmopathy patients received high-dose intravenous methylprednisolone. The paper reports TCR Vbeta CDR3 sequencing of fewer than 150 peripheral blood samples: 43 ophthalmopathy, under 80 hyperthyroidism and roughly 17 progressor patients.

TCR beta CDR3 regions were amplified from RNA transcripts. The first round of RT-PCR for the TCR CDR3 was performed with the HTBI primer set and the Qiagen OneStep RT-PCR kit. Libraries were constructed in a second round of multiplex PCR, after which size selection and purification were performed. Paired-end sequencing of the libraries was performed with 100 bp reads on an Illumina HiSeq2000. Per the original workflow: SOAPnuke was used to process the raw data, with reads discarded if the reads contained adapters or uncalled bases, had a mean Phred below 15, or lacked an exact constant-primer or identifier match. COPE v1.2.5 was used to merge the high-quality paired reads, and each unique nucleotide sequence was defined as a clonotype. MiTCR v1.1 was used to align the clonotypes against IMGT TRBV, TRBD and TRBJ reference segments. Analysis was restricted to V-J combinations with a frequency above 0.0001, which covered roughly 99% of repertoires. A TCS score was defined as the ratio of F50 (clonal expansion) to E x V (chaos), with BLOSUM62-based TCRdist applied between CDR3 peptides within each V-J. Welch's t-statistics and random forest reduced around 510 V-J features to fewer than 15, which were used in a naive Bayes classifier (R e1071). TCRdb's own reprocessing of the public reads used fastp at Q25 and MiXCR and kept productive beta chains. Duplicate CDR3 protein sequences are folded into a single record with the most common DNA and genes. These V and J calls originate from TCRdb's pipeline instead of the authors' own analysis. This sample comprises about 610,000 distinct CDR3 sequences, approximately 15% of them detected only once. Roughly 3% of the sample comes from the top ten.

Ophthalmopathy patients had moderately to severely active disease, Clinical Activity Score of at least 3, NOSPECS grade of at least 4, and duration under 3 months. The study excluded patients with uncontrolled infections, other autoimmune diseases, pregnancy or lactation. Diagnoses were based on clinical symptoms, serum thyroxine and TRAb, thyroid ultrasound and orbital computed tomography. PBMCs were separated from around 9.1 ml of fresh peripheral blood using Ficoll-Paque density gradient centrifugation. Total RNA was extracted using Trizol reagent, and RNA quality was assessed on an Agilent 2100 Bioanalyzer. In its sample, this clonotype was seen many times. Its antigen target is currently unknown. No much larger clone exists at a distance of one base, and base qualities are not known. What the study reported, not specific to this receptor: Sample size was not statistically predetermined, and blinding of investigators to group allocation was not performed. Most expanded thyroid clonotypes (frequency above 0.001) were also detected in blood, suggesting blood repertoires may reflect thyroid immune responses. A model built on a 13 V-J signature distinguished ophthalmopathy from stable hyperthyroidism, reaching approximately 89% sensitivity and around 81% specificity in cross-validation and 80%/75% in testing. In validation, the model predicted progression to ophthalmopathy a median of roughly 6.2 months before onset, with roughly 71% sensitivity and around 76% specificity.

Via the germline V gene, CDR1 is SGHTA and CDR2 FQGNSA. CDR3 length: 16 amino acids, cysteine to phenylalanine. Solely the CDR3 DNA is kept, with 48 bases framed from the first base. From V the trimming removes 2 bases and from J it removes 2 bases, while the gene matches leave 8 bases of the junction unaccounted for. Sequenced: blood. This clonotype was obtained from a woman in her thirties or forties with Graves' ophthalmopathy. This chain is built from TRBV7-2 and TRBJ2-7; 8 nucleotides in the junction match TRBD2. The DNA sequence follows: TGTGCCAGCAGCTTACGACTAGCGTCGGGGCCCTACGAGCAGTACTTC. This sequence encodes CASSLRLASGPYEQYF.